This T cell receptor (beta chain) was sequenced in a study of blood T cell repertoires in COVID-19. Turning to the study itself: Italy, Spain and the United States were the sources of the convalescent and acute COVID-19 samples. T cells, B-cell-depleted T cells, or PBMCs provided the cDNA or gDNA that served as material.

Methods used by the authors: Estimated nucleated cell counts came from reference gene primer amplification. The table came from immunoSEQ multiplex PCR; TCRdb's copy has only in-frame clones and leaves some out. That table is the source of V, J and clone size, and D and trimming were worked out from the DNA. The sample records hundreds of thousands of clones, approximately 88% being singletons. The V gene's germline CDR1 is SGHNT and CDR2 YYREEE (reference sequence). J was trimmed by 7 bases and V by 4 bases; bases with no gene match: 5. The CDR3 covers 13 residues. This receptor was obtained from a woman aged 45-60 years with active or convalescent COVID-19. The sample comprised peripheral blood. J is TRBJ2-1 and V is TRBV5-4, with 7 bases identical to TRBD1. In DNA form, the CDR3 reads TGTGCCAGCAGCGGCCCACAGGGGAATGAGCAGTTCTTC. Translating it yields CASSGPQGNEQFF.